This is a list of T cell receptor beta chains from one sample in a study of graft-versus-host responses after intestinal transplantation. Profiled with immunoSEQ multiplex PCR; TCRdb holds only in-frame clones, not every one. The sample records 100,000 or so clones, approximately 92% being singletons. Their antigens remain unidentified. Sequenced material: unstimulated CD8+ T cells sorted from spleen or lymph node cells, taken before transplant. The receptors come from a human donor who was the organ donor for an intestinal transplant. Each CDR3 is given with its conserved first and last residue. A D gene is named only where the DNA matches it firmly. The size entry is marked missing in some rows and otherwise reads once, few, many or a size class.

v_gene: TRBV5-6; abundance: few; d_gene: TRBD1; j_gene: TRBJ1-1; CDR3aa: CASSPQGGRTEAFF; CDR3nt: TGTGCCAGCAGCCCGCAGGGGGGAAGGACTGAAGCTTTCTTT
v_gene: TRBV28; abundance: NA; d_gene: NA; j_gene: TRBJ2-5; CDR3aa: CASSFNREETQYF; CDR3nt: TGTGCCAGCAGTTTTAACCGAGAAGAGACCCAGTACTTC
v_gene: TRBV9; abundance: NA; d_gene: TRBD1; j_gene: TRBJ1-2; CDR3aa: CASSVGSRGTNYGYTF; CDR3nt: TGTGCCAGCAGCGTAGGTTCCAGGGGGACTAACTATGGCTACACCTTC
v_gene: TRBV5-1; abundance: NA; d_gene: TRBD1; j_gene: TRBJ2-7; CDR3aa: CASSLGGGQVYEQYF; CDR3nt: TGCGCCAGCAGCTTGGGTGGGGGACAGGTCTACGAGCAGTACTTC
v_gene: TRBV19; abundance: NA; d_gene: TRBD2; j_gene: TRBJ2-1; CDR3aa: CASSLAGGHNEQFF; CDR3nt: TGTGCCAGCTCACTAGCGGGGGGCCACAATGAGCAGTTCTTC
v_gene: TRBV4-1; abundance: NA; d_gene: NA; j_gene: TRBJ2-7; CDR3aa: CASSPSPGEQYF; CDR3nt: TGCGCCAGCAGCCCGTCGCCGGGGGAGCAGTACTTC
v_gene: TRBV5-1; abundance: NA; d_gene: NA; j_gene: TRBJ1-1; CDR3aa: CASSVLILAGVILGAFF; CDR3nt: TGCGCCAGCAGCGTTTTAATTTTGGCAGGGGTTATCCTTGGAGCTTTCTTT
v_gene: TRBV7-9; abundance: once; d_gene: TRBD2; j_gene: TRBJ2-5; CDR3aa: CASSKTSGRAETQYF; CDR3nt: TGTGCCAGCAGCAAGACTAGCGGGAGGGCAGAGACCCAGTACTTC
v_gene: TRBV5-1; abundance: NA; d_gene: NA; j_gene: TRBJ1-1; CDR3aa: CASSFSGVTEAFF; CDR3nt: TGCGCCAGCAGCTTCTCAGGGGTCACTGAAGCTTTCTTT
v_gene: TRBV25-1; abundance: NA; d_gene: TRBD1; j_gene: TRBJ2-5; CDR3aa: CASTAGGYQGRETQYF; CDR3nt: TGTGCCAGCACGGCAGGGGGCTATCAAGGGAGAGAGACCCAGTACTTC
v_gene: TRBV19; abundance: NA; d_gene: TRBD2; j_gene: TRBJ2-7; CDR3aa: CASSSGLGFNEQYF; CDR3nt: TGTGCCAGTAGTAGTGGACTAGGATTCAACGAGCAGTACTTC
v_gene: TRBV6-4; abundance: NA; d_gene: TRBD1; j_gene: TRBJ2-1; CDR3aa: CASSPTWTGYNEQFF; CDR3nt: TGTGCCAGCAGCCCTACCTGGACAGGGTACAATGAGCAGTTCTTC
v_gene: TRBV7-3; abundance: NA; d_gene: TRBD1; j_gene: TRBJ1-1; CDR3aa: CASSQTGGISEAFF; CDR3nt: TGTGCCAGCAGTCAGACAGGGGGCATCTCTGAAGCTTTCTTT
v_gene: TRBV27; abundance: NA; d_gene: TRBD2; j_gene: TRBJ2-7; CDR3aa: CASSPLAGGPYEQYF; CDR3nt: TGTGCCAGCAGCCCCCTAGCGGGAGGGCCCTACGAGCAGTACTTC
v_gene: TRBV7-2; abundance: NA; d_gene: TRBD1; j_gene: TRBJ2-2; CDR3aa: CASSPGTGRAGELFF; CDR3nt: TGTGCCAGCAGCCCGGGGACAGGGAGGGCCGGGGAGCTGTTTTTT
v_gene: TRBV5-6; abundance: few; d_gene: NA; j_gene: TRBJ1-1; CDR3aa: CASSPEAATEAFF; CDR3nt: TGTGCCAGCAGCCCGGAGGCGGCCACTGAAGCTTTCTTT
v_gene: TRBV29-1; abundance: NA; d_gene: TRBD1; j_gene: TRBJ2-1; CDR3aa: CSVTGSFDEQFF; CDR3nt: TGCAGCGTGACAGGGTCCTTTGATGAGCAGTTCTTC
v_gene: TRBV15; abundance: NA; d_gene: TRBD2; j_gene: TRBJ2-1; CDR3aa: CATSSGGGNEQFF; CDR3nt: TGTGCCACCAGCAGCGGGGGGGGCAATGAGCAGTTCTTC
v_gene: TRBV6-5; abundance: once; d_gene: TRBD1; j_gene: TRBJ2-1; CDR3aa: CASSSGTEYNEQFF; CDR3nt: TGTGCCAGCAGTTCCGGGACAGAGTACAATGAGCAGTTCTTC
v_gene: TRBV27; abundance: NA; d_gene: TRBD1; j_gene: TRBJ1-2; CDR3aa: CASSLRGTGGTNYGYTF; CDR3nt: TGTGCCAGCAGTTTGCGCGGGACAGGGGGGACTAACTATGGCTACACCTTC
v_gene: TRBV30; abundance: NA; d_gene: TRBD2; j_gene: TRBJ2-1; CDR3aa: CAWTSAGNEQFF; CDR3nt: TGTGCCTGGACCTCAGCGGGGAATGAGCAGTTCTTC
v_gene: TRBV30; abundance: few; d_gene: NA; j_gene: TRBJ1-2; CDR3aa: CAWSVRTAPWGYTF; CDR3nt: TGTGCCTGGAGTGTAAGGACTGCCCCCTGGGGCTACACCTTC
v_gene: TRBV27; abundance: NA; d_gene: TRBD1; j_gene: TRBJ1-2; CDR3aa: CASTGGAGYTF; CDR3nt: TGTGCCAGCACAGGGGGCGCGGGCTACACCTTC
v_gene: TRBV9; abundance: NA; d_gene: NA; j_gene: TRBJ1-5; CDR3aa: CASSLRPHQPQHF; CDR3nt: TGTGCCAGCAGCCTCAGGCCGCATCAGCCCCAGCATTTT
v_gene: TRBV28; abundance: NA; d_gene: TRBD2; j_gene: TRBJ2-2; CDR3aa: CASSNQGGLAANTGELFF; CDR3nt: TGTGCCAGCAGCAACCAGGGCGGACTAGCGGCGAACACCGGGGAGCTGTTTTTT
v_gene: TRBV5-5; abundance: NA; d_gene: NA; j_gene: TRBJ1-2; CDR3aa: CASSLAYAGIYGYTF; CDR3nt: TGTGCCAGCAGCTTGGCCTATGCGGGGATTTATGGCTACACCTTC
v_gene: TRBV6-5; abundance: NA; d_gene: NA; j_gene: TRBJ1-2; CDR3aa: CASSPPTGPAGYTF; CDR3nt: TGTGCCAGCAGTCCCCCGACAGGCCCGGCGGGCTACACCTTC
v_gene: TRBV18; abundance: NA; d_gene: NA; j_gene: TRBJ2-1; CDR3aa: CASSPNSSARGHEQFF; CDR3nt: TGTGCCAGCTCACCAAATTCCTCGGCTAGAGGTCATGAGCAGTTCTTC
v_gene: TRBV9; abundance: NA; d_gene: NA; j_gene: TRBJ1-6; CDR3aa: CASSPGVSSYNSPLHF; CDR3nt: TGTGCCAGCAGCCCAGGGGTAAGCTCCTATAATTCACCCCTCCACTTT
v_gene: TRBV7-9; abundance: NA; d_gene: NA; j_gene: TRBJ2-7; CDR3aa: CASSPGTSYEQYF; CDR3nt: TGTGCCAGCAGCCCCGGGACATCCTACGAGCAGTACTTC
v_gene: TRBV5-1; abundance: NA; d_gene: NA; j_gene: TRBJ1-2; CDR3aa: CASSLDVIPGRYGYTF; CDR3nt: TGCGCCAGCAGCTTGGACGTAATTCCTGGGCGCTATGGCTACACCTTC
v_gene: TRBV28; abundance: once; d_gene: NA; j_gene: TRBJ2-5; CDR3aa: CASRLQGRAETQYF; CDR3nt: TGTGCCAGCAGATTACAGGGCCGCGCGGAGACCCAGTACTTC
v_gene: TRBV20-1; abundance: NA; d_gene: TRBD2; j_gene: TRBJ2-7; CDR3aa: CSGLALYEQYF; CDR3nt: TGCAGCGGACTAGCGCTTTACGAGCAGTACTTC
v_gene: TRBV15; abundance: NA; d_gene: TRBD1; j_gene: TRBJ2-3; CDR3aa: CATSSRQGSTDTQYF; CDR3nt: TGTGCCACCAGCAGCCGACAGGGTAGCACAGATACGCAGTATTTT
v_gene: TRBV11-2; abundance: NA; d_gene: NA; j_gene: TRBJ1-2; CDR3aa: CASSFPGIFNGYTF; CDR3nt: TGTGCCAGCAGCTTCCCCGGGATATTCAACGGCTACACCTTC
v_gene: TRBV21-1; abundance: NA; d_gene: NA; j_gene: TRBJ1-2; CDR3aa: CASRSPVYGYTF; CDR3nt: TGTGCCAGCAGATCCCCGGTCTATGGCTACACCTTC
v_gene: TRBV29-1; abundance: few; d_gene: NA; j_gene: TRBJ2-7; CDR3aa: CSVELGEQYF; CDR3nt: TGCAGCGTTGAACTCGGCGAGCAGTACTTC
v_gene: TRBV7-9; abundance: NA; d_gene: TRBD1; j_gene: TRBJ2-7; CDR3aa: CASSHGTDEQYF; CDR3nt: TGTGCCAGCAGCCATGGGACAGACGAGCAGTACTTC
v_gene: TRBV5-1; abundance: NA; d_gene: NA; j_gene: TRBJ2-3; CDR3aa: CASSLAADTQYF; CDR3nt: TGCGCCAGCAGCTTGGCTGCAGATACGCAGTATTTT
v_gene: TRBV4-2; abundance: NA; d_gene: TRBD2; j_gene: TRBJ2-1; CDR3aa: CASSPRGDSYNEQFF; CDR3nt: TGTGCCAGCAGCCCCCGGGGGGATTCCTACAATGAGCAGTTCTTC
v_gene: TRBV4-1; abundance: NA; d_gene: TRBD1; j_gene: TRBJ1-1; CDR3aa: CASSQEPGTVNTEAFF; CDR3nt: TGCGCCAGCAGCCAAGAGCCCGGGACAGTGAACACTGAAGCTTTCTTT
v_gene: TRBV7-3; abundance: NA; d_gene: TRBD2; j_gene: TRBJ2-3; CDR3aa: CASSTGLAGEGDTQYF; CDR3nt: TGTGCCAGCAGCACCGGTCTAGCGGGAGAGGGAGATACGCAGTATTTT
v_gene: TRBV27; abundance: once; d_gene: NA; j_gene: TRBJ2-5; CDR3aa: CASPIAALSGTQYF; CDR3nt: TGTGCCAGCCCAATAGCGGCTTTAAGCGGGACCCAGTACTTC
v_gene: TRBV6-6; abundance: NA; d_gene: TRBD2; j_gene: TRBJ2-3; CDR3aa: CASSLAGSTDTQYF; CDR3nt: TGTGCCTCCTCACTAGCGGGTAGCACAGATACGCAGTATTTT
v_gene: TRBV5-5; abundance: NA; d_gene: TRBD2; j_gene: TRBJ2-2; CDR3aa: CASKRRLGTSGGADTGELFF; CDR3nt: TGTGCCAGCAAACGGAGGCTCGGGACTAGCGGGGGGGCAGACACCGGGGAGCTGTTTTTT
v_gene: TRBV27; abundance: NA; d_gene: NA; j_gene: TRBJ2-1; CDR3aa: CASSLLAPLNEQFF; CDR3nt: TGTGCCAGCAGTTTATTAGCACCTTTAAATGAGCAGTTCTTC
v_gene: TRBV15; abundance: once; d_gene: TRBD2; j_gene: TRBJ2-6; CDR3aa: CATSAPGGGSGANVLTF; CDR3nt: TGTGCCACCAGCGCCCCCGGGGGGGGTTCTGGGGCCAACGTCCTGACTTTC
v_gene: TRBV28; abundance: once; d_gene: TRBD2; j_gene: TRBJ2-1; CDR3aa: CASSFEGMRESRDEQFF; CDR3nt: TGTGCCAGCAGTTTCGAAGGGATGCGGGAGAGTCGGGATGAGCAGTTCTTC
v_gene: TRBV6-6; abundance: NA; d_gene: NA; j_gene: TRBJ1-1; CDR3aa: CASSYSSKGPKAFF; CDR3nt: TGTGCCAGCAGTTACTCGAGTAAGGGGCCAAAAGCCTTCTTT
v_gene: TRBV6-5; abundance: NA; d_gene: TRBD2; j_gene: TRBJ2-1; CDR3aa: CASSYSTAGGYNEQFF; CDR3nt: TGTGCCAGCAGTTACTCGACGGCGGGGGGGTACAATGAGCAGTTCTTC
v_gene: TRBV7-8; abundance: NA; d_gene: NA; j_gene: TRBJ1-1; CDR3aa: CASSLGLSGDAFF; CDR3nt: TGTGCCAGCAGCTTAGGTCTCTCGGGGGATGCTTTCTTT
v_gene: TRBV9; abundance: NA; d_gene: TRBD2; j_gene: TRBJ2-7; CDR3aa: CASSAGTSGYEQYF; CDR3nt: TGTGCCAGCAGCGCCGGGACTAGCGGCTACGAGCAGTACTTC
v_gene: TRBV9; abundance: NA; d_gene: NA; j_gene: TRBJ2-2; CDR3aa: CASSPVGGWGTGELFF; CDR3nt: TGTGCCAGCAGCCCTGTGGGGGGTTGGGGCACCGGGGAGCTGTTTTTT
v_gene: TRBV7-9; abundance: NA; d_gene: NA; j_gene: TRBJ1-2; CDR3aa: CASSLSGGPNYGYTF; CDR3nt: TGTGCCAGCAGCTTATCTGGGGGCCCTAACTATGGCTACACCTTC
v_gene: TRBV5-6; abundance: NA; d_gene: NA; j_gene: TRBJ1-2; CDR3aa: CASSWEEQGLDGYTF; CDR3nt: TGTGCCAGCAGCTGGGAGGAGCAGGGATTGGATGGCTACACCTTC